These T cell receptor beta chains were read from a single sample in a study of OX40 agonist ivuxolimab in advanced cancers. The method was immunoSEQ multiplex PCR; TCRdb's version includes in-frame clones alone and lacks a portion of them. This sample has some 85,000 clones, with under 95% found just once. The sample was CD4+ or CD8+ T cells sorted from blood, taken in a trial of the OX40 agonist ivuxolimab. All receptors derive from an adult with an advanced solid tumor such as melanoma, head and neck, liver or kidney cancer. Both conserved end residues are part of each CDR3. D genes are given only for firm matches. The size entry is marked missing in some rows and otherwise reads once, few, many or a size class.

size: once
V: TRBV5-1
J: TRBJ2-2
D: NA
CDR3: CASSLVAERSGELFF
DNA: TGCGCCAGCAGCTTGGTAGCGGAGAGATCCGGGGAGCTGTTTTTT

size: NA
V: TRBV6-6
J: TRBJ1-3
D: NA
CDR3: CASSFLSGNTIYF
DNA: TGTGCCAGCAGTTTCCTCTCTGGAAACACCATATATTTT

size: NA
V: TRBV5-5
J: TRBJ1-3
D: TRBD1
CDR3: CASRPIGGTASGNTIYF
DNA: TGTGCCAGCAGACCAATCGGGGGGACAGCGTCTGGAAACACCATATATTTT

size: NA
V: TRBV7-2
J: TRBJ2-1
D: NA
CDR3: CASSSWTAPEQFF
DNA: TGTGCCAGCAGCTCGTGGACTGCGCCTGAGCAGTTCTTC

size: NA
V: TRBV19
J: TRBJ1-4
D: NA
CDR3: CASSPTWTATNEKLFF
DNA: TGTGCCAGTAGTCCTACTTGGACGGCAACTAATGAAAAACTGTTTTTT

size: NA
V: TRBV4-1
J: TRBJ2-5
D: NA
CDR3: CASSPKPFTLVTETQYF
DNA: TGCGCCAGCAGCCCGAAGCCGTTCACCCTAGTCACGGAGACCCAGTACTTC

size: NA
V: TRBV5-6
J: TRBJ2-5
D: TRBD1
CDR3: CASSADRDLQETQYF
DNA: TGTGCCAGCAGCGCGGACAGGGACCTCCAAGAGACCCAGTACTTC

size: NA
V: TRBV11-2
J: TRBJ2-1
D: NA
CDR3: CASSSLIGQFF
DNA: TGTGCCAGCAGCTCCCTGATCGGGCAGTTCTTC

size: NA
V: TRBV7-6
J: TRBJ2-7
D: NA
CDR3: CASSLVSGDEQYF
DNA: TGTGCCAGCAGCTTAGTATCGGGGGACGAGCAGTACTTC

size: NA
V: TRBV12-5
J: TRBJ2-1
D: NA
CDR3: CASGSRGGSYNEQFF
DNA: TGTGCTAGTGGTTCCCGAGGGGGCTCCTACAATGAGCAGTTCTTC

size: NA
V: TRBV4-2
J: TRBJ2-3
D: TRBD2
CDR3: CASSQGGLGPQDTQYF
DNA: TGTGCCAGCAGCCAAGGGGGACTAGGCCCCCAAGATACGCAGTATTTT

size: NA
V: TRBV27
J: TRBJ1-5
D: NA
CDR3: CASSPPGGEGPQHF
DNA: TGTGCCAGCAGTCCCCCGGGGGGGGAAGGGCCCCAGCATTTT

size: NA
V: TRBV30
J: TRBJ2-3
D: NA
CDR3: CAWSSGENTQYF
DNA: TGTGCCTGGAGCTCAGGGGAAAATACGCAGTATTTT

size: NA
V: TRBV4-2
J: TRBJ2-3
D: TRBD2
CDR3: CASSLGTSGGWTDTQYF
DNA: TGTGCCAGCAGCCTCGGGACTAGCGGGGGGTGGACAGATACGCAGTATTTT

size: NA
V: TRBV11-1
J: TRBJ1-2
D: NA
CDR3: CASSARFRGGYGYTF
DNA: TGTGCCAGCAGCGCCAGATTCCGAGGTGGCTATGGCTACACCTTC

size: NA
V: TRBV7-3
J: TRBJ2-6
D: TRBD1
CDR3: CASRTGQEGSGANVLTF
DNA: TGTGCCAGCAGAACGGGACAGGAGGGCTCTGGGGCCAACGTCCTGACTTTC

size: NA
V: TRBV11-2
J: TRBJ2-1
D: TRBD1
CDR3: CASSNRDSSYNEQFF
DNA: TGTGCCAGCAGCAACCGGGACAGCTCCTACAATGAGCAGTTCTTC

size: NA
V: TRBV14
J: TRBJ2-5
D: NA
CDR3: CASSHGETQYF
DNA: TGTGCCAGCAGCCATGGGGAGACCCAGTACTTC

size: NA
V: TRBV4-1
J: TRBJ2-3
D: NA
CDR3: CASSQAEDTQYF
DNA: TGCGCCAGCAGCCAAGCAGAGGATACGCAGTATTTT

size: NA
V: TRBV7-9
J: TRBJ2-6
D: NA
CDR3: CASSLAGAPGANVLTF
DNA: TGTGCCAGCAGCTTAGCTGGGGCCCCCGGGGCCAACGTCCTGACTTTC

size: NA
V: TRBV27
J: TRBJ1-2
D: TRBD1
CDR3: CASSLKPGTGLGIGYTF
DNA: TGTGCCAGCAGTTTAAAGCCCGGGACAGGGTTGGGCATTGGCTACACCTTC

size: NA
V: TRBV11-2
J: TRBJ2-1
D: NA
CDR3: CASRKATGNEQFF
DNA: TGTGCCAGCAGAAAAGCTACGGGGAATGAGCAGTTCTTC

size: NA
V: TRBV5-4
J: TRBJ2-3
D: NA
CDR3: CASSWGGGTQGDTQYF
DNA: TGTGCCAGCAGCTGGGGTGGAGGTACCCAGGGGGATACGCAGTATTTT

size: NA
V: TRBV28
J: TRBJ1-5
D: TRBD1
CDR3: CATHAGTANQPQHF
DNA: TGTGCCACTCATGCCGGGACAGCGAATCAGCCCCAGCATTTT

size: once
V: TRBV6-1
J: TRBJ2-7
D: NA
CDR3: CASSQRIYEQYF
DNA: TGTGCCAGCAGCCAACGTATCTACGAGCAGTACTTC

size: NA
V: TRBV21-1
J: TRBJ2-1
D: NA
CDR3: CASSNQGTSYNEQFF
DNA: TGTGCCAGCAGCAATCAGGGTACCAGCTACAATGAGCAGTTCTTC

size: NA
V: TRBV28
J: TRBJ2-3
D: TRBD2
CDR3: CASSGASGNTDTQYF
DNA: TGTGCCAGCAGTGGGGCTAGCGGAAACACAGATACGCAGTATTTT

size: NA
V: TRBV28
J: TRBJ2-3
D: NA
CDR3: CASSFTDTQYF
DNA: TGTGCCAGCAGTTTCACAGATACGCAGTATTTT

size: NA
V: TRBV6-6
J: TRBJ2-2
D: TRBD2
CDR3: CASSQTSGRTGGELFF
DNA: TGTGCCAGCAGTCAGACTAGCGGGAGGACTGGCGGGGAGCTGTTTTTT

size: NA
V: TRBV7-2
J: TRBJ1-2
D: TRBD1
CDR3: CASSLGPDRGNGYTF
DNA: TGTGCCAGCAGCTTAGGACCGGACAGGGGAAATGGCTACACCTTC

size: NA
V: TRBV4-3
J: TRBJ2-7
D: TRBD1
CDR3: CASSQSYRDSSYEQYF
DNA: TGCGCCAGCAGCCAATCATACCGGGACAGCTCCTACGAGCAGTACTTC

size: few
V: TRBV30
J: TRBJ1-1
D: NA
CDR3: CAWTPGNTEAFF
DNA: TGTGCCTGGACCCCTGGAAACACTGAAGCTTTCTTT

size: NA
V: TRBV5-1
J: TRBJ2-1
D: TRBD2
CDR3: CASSLTGGPGNEQFF
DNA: TGCGCCAGCAGCTTGACGGGAGGGCCTGGCAATGAGCAGTTCTTC

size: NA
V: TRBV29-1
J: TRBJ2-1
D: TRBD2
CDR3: CSVTRNLAGLYNEQFF
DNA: TGCAGCGTTACGAGGAATCTAGCGGGGCTTTACAATGAGCAGTTCTTC

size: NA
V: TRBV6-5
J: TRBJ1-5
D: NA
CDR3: CASSYRERQPQHF
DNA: TGTGCCAGCAGTTACAGGGAGCGTCAGCCCCAGCATTTT

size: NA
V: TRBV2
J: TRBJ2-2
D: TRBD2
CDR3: CASTGTSGSSGELFF
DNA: TGTGCCAGCACGGGGACTAGCGGGAGCTCTGGGGAGCTGTTTTTT

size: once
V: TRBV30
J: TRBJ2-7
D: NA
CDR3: CAWSKVSYEQYF
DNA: TGTGCCTGGAGTAAGGTGTCGTACGAGCAGTACTTC

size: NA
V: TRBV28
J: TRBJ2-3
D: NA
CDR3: CASSAQAPANTQYF
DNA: TGTGCCAGCAGCGCTCAGGCCCCTGCAAATACGCAGTATTTT

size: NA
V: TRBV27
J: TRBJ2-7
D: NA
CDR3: CASSSAGALSGDTYEQYF
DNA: TGTGCCAGCAGTTCCGCGGGGGCACTGAGCGGGGATACCTACGAGCAGTACTTC

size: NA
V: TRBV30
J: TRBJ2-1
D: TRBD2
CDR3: CACKIAGAREQFF
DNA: TGTGCCTGTAAAATAGCGGGAGCTCGAGAGCAGTTCTTC

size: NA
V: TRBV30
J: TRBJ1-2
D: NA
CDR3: CAWNREGGYTF
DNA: TGTGCCTGGAACAGGGAGGGGGGCTACACCTTC

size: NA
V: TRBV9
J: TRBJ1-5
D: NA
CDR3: CASSSTGFNQPQHF
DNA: TGTGCCAGCAGCTCGACAGGCTTCAATCAGCCCCAGCATTTT

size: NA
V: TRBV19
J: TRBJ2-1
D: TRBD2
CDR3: CASSDGRAGDEQFF
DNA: TGTGCCAGTAGTGACGGGAGGGCCGGGGATGAGCAGTTCTTC

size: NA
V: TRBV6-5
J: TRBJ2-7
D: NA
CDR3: CASEGEQGHKNEQYF
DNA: TGTGCCAGCGAGGGGGAACAGGGCCACAAAAACGAGCAGTACTTC

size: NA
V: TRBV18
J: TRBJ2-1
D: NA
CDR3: CASSPGTHNEQFF
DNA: TGTGCCAGCTCACCCGGGACTCACAATGAGCAGTTCTTC

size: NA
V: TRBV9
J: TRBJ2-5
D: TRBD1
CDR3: CASSVGQGAGEQYF
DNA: TGTGCCAGCAGCGTAGGGCAGGGGGCGGGTGAGCAGTACTTC

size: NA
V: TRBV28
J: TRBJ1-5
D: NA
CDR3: CASRAPYLDSNQPQHF
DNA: TGTGCCAGCAGGGCTCCATACCTGGATAGCAATCAGCCCCAGCATTTT

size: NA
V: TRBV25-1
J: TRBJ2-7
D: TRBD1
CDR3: CASNGQGQEQYF
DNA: TGTGCCAGCAATGGACAGGGTCAAGAGCAGTACTTC

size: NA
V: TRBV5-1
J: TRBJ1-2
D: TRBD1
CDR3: CASSEDRGPYGYTF
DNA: TGCGCCAGCAGCGAAGACAGGGGCCCCTATGGCTACACCTTC

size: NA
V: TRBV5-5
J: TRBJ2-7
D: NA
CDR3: CASSAGQTLSYEQYF
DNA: TGTGCCAGCAGCGCGGGACAGACCCTCTCCTACGAGCAGTACTTC

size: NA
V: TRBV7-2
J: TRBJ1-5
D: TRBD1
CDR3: CASSLTGGPEPQHF
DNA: TGTGCCAGCAGCCTCACAGGGGGCCCAGAGCCCCAGCATTTT

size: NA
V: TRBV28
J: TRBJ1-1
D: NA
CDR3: CASSPIMGYRNTEAFF
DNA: TGTGCCAGCAGCCCTATAATGGGGTACAGGAACACTGAAGCTTTCTTT

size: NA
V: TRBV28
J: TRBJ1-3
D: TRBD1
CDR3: CASSDGQGISGNTIYF
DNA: TGTGCCAGCAGTGATGGACAGGGTATCTCTGGAAACACCATATATTTT

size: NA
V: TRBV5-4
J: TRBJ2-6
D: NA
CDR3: CASSFPTGANVLTF
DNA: TGTGCCAGCAGCTTTCCGACTGGGGCCAACGTCCTGACTTTC

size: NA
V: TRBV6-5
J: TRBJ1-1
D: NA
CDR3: CASSYSGRAFF
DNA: TGTGCCAGCAGTTACTCCGGGCGCGCTTTCTTT

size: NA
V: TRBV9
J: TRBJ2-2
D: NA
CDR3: CASSVGAESNTGELFF
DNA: TGTGCCAGCAGCGTAGGAGCGGAATCGAACACCGGGGAGCTGTTTTTT

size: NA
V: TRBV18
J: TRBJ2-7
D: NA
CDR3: CASSPQGLGRDYEQYF
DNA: TGTGCCAGCTCACCACAGGGACTCGGGCGAGACTACGAGCAGTACTTC

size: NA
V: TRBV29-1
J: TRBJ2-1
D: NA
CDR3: CSVGPLTNEQFF
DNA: TGCAGCGTGGGGCCCTTAACGAATGAGCAGTTCTTC

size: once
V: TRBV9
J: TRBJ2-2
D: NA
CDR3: CASSVDLDDTGELFF
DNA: TGTGCCAGCAGCGTAGACCTAGACGACACCGGGGAGCTGTTTTTT

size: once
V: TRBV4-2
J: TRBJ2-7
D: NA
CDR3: CASKEGGEGREQYF
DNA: TGTGCCAGCAAAGAAGGGGGGGAGGGCCGGGAGCAGTACTTC